The sequence of this T cell receptor beta chain was determined in a study of blood T cell repertoires in COVID-19. Repertoires were generated with immunoSEQ multiplex PCR, while TCRdb's copy carries only in-frame clones and drops some. Found here are roughly 250,000 clones, 70% to 90% of them singletons; the top ten hold roughly 4%. Among Cohort 3 donors, those recovered had two negative PCRs, clearance, or symptom resolution. Trimming at V came to 0 bases and at J to 1 base, leaving 2 bases not matched to a gene. There are 16 residues in the CDR3. The germline CDR1 and CDR2 sequences are SGHDT and YYEEEE.

The receptor's source is a woman aged 25 to 39 who had recovered from COVID-19. This chain uses TRBV5-6 with TRBJ1-5; 9 bases fit TRBD1. The specimen was PBMCs or T cells enriched from blood (not recorded which). CDR3 loop: CASSLADRGSNQPQHF. For the CDR3, the DNA is TGTGCCAGCAGCTTGGCGGACAGGGGAAGCAATCAGCCCCAGCATTTT.